The 3 T cell receptor beta chains below all came from one sample that was sequenced in a study of T cells after yellow fever vaccination. TCRdb re-derived calls from the 5' RACE reads in MiXCR, one entry per CDR3 protein. Seen here are tens of thousands of distinct CDR3 sequences, 6.6% observed once, and the top ten hold roughly 26%. This material consisted of CD8+ T cells not binding an NS4B(214-222) dextramer, sorted from PBMCs, taken 45 days after the first yellow fever vaccination. These receptor sequences come from a man in his late teens or twenties who received the YFV17D yellow fever vaccine.

This clonotype was observed at least ten times. V gene TRBV6-2 or TRBV6-3 combines with J gene TRBJ2-7; 11 nucleotides match TRBD2. Trimming removed 3 bases from V and 3 bases from J; junction bases left unmatched: 1. CDR3 length: 14 residues. CDR1 and CDR2 from the germline V gene are MNHEY and SVGEGT. The CDR3 reads CASSYGTSGYEQYV. The CDR3 DNA is TGTGCCAGCAGTTATGGGACTAGCGGCTACGAGCAGTACGTC.

This chain connects TRBV4-1 to TRBJ2-1, with D unclear. Germline V gene lookup returns CDR1 MGHRA and CDR2 YSYEKL. This CDR3 spans 14 amino acids. The germline V and J ends were trimmed by 4 bases and 4 bases, with 11 bases remaining between them. CDR3 sequence reads: CASSPKTAYNEQFF. The CDR3 nucleotides read TGCGCCAGCAGCCCTAAGACGGCTTACAATGAGCAGTTCTTC.

Ten or more counts support this clonotype. This chain joins TRBV7-8 and TRBJ2-7; 11 nucleotides line up with TRBD1. From germline, CDR1 is SGHVS and CDR2 FQNEAQ. This CDR3 region has 16 residues. The V segment lost 6 bases and the J segment 6 bases; nucleotides outside the gene matches: 13. The CDR3 coding sequence is TGTGCCAGCAGTTCAGTTTGGACAGGGGGCTTGAGCGAGCAGTACTTC. This gives the protein CASSSVWTGGLSEQYF.